Detailed here is one T cell receptor (beta chain). This clonotype has more than one count but fewer than ten. Its target antigen remains unknown. Within one base of it there is no much larger clone, and no base qualities were kept. TCR beta CDR3 regions were amplified from RNA transcripts. For the first round of RT-PCR on the TCR CDR3, the HTBI primer set was used together with the Qiagen OneStep RT-PCR kit. A second multiplex PCR round built the libraries, followed by size selection and purification. The libraries were sequenced on an Illumina HiSeq2000 using paired-end 100 bp reads. Concerning the study's data processing: SOAPnuke was used to process the raw data, throwing out any read that contained adapters or uncalled bases, had a mean Phred below 15, or lacked an exact constant-primer or identifier match. COPE v1.2.5 was used to merge high-quality paired reads, and clonotypes were defined as unique nucleotide sequences. Clonotypes were aligned to IMGT TRBV, TRBD and TRBJ reference segments using MiTCR v1.1. The analysis was restricted to V-J combinations with a frequency above 0.0001, which together covered 99% to 99.2% of the repertoires. The TCS score was defined as the ratio of F50 (clonal expansion) to E x V (chaos), calculated using BLOSUM62-based TCRdist between CDR3 peptides within each V-J. Welch's t-statistics and random forest reduced 500 to 550 V-J features to around 14, which were used in a naive Bayes classifier (R e1071). The similarity between thyroid and blood repertoires was quantified using the Morisita-Horn index. The public reads were quality trimmed at Q25 with fastp and then assembled into clones with MiXCR by TCRdb, keeping productive beta chains. Each entry merges the rows of one CDR3 protein and shows their most common DNA and genes. Here the V and J calls rest on TCRdb's processing, not on the authors' analysis. The sample has roughly 500,000 distinct CDR3 sequences on record, over 35% of them singletons. The ten top clones hold about 45% of the sample.

The data belong to a study of T cells in Graves' hyperthyroidism and ophthalmopathy (dated by TCRdb to about 2019). Regarding the study in general: To identify distinguishing TCR V-J signatures, a discovery cohort of some 100 patients was used, comprising some 45 with Graves' ophthalmopathy and around 60 with stable Graves' hyperthyroidism. Once sampling was done, hyperthyroidism patients were given methimazole at a starting dose of 30 mg daily, whereas ophthalmopathy patients were given high-dose intravenous methylprednisolone. In addition, the study compared T-cell repertoires in thyroid tissue and in blood from 6 or 7 Graves' hyperthyroidism patients. An independent validation cohort of under 20 hyperthyroidism patients and approximately 17 patients who later progressed to ophthalmopathy tested prospective prediction of ophthalmopathy. The approximately 100 discovery patients were randomly split 7:3 into training and test sets. The paper describes TCR Vbeta CDR3 sequencing of 135 peripheral blood samples, made up of under 50 ophthalmopathy patients, around 73 hyperthyroidism patients and 17 progressor patients.

What the work shows at the level of the full study, not this receptor alone: Blood samples also contained most of the expanded thyroid clonotypes (frequency above 0.001), which suggests that blood repertoires may reflect thyroid immune responses. No statistical method was used to fix the sample size in advance, and group allocation was not hidden from the investigators. In validation, progression to ophthalmopathy was predicted by the model with 55% to 71% sensitivity and around 76% specificity, a median of about 6.8 months before onset. Ophthalmopathy was separated from stable hyperthyroidism by a 13 V-J signature model, with approximately 89% sensitivity and approximately 81% specificity obtained in cross-validation and 80%/75% obtained in testing.

Trimming at the junction amounts to 8 bases on V and 2 bases on J, and the germline ends lie 10 bases apart. Including cysteine and phenylalanine, the CDR3 has 12 amino acids. The only DNA kept is the CDR3, 36 bases in frame from the first base. The germline V gene gives CDR1 as SGHVS and CDR2 as FQNEAQ. Any patient with an uncontrolled infection, another autoimmune disease, pregnancy or lactation was excluded. Diagnoses were established on the basis of clinical symptoms, serum thyroxine and TRAb, thyroid ultrasound, and orbital computed tomography. Trizol reagent was used to extract total RNA, and RNA quality was then checked on an Agilent 2100 Bioanalyzer.

The material sequenced was peripheral blood or thyroid tissue (not recorded which). The receptor chain draws on TRBV7-8 and TRBJ2-7; the D gene is unclear. The TCR comes from an adult woman with Graves' disease, either hyperthyroidism or ophthalmopathy (not recorded which). The sequence in DNA is TGTGCCAGCGGCGGCAGCACCTACGAGCAGTACTTC. This encodes CASGGSTYEQYF. With the rest looked up from the reference TRBV7-8 and TRBJ2-7 genes rather than sequenced, the full variable domain is GAGVSQSPRYKVAKRGQDVALRCDPISGHVSLFWYQQALGQGPEFLTYFQNEAQLDKSGLPSDRFFAERPEGSVSTLKIQRTQQEDSAVYLCASGGSTYEQYFGPGTRLTVT.